The rows below give T cell receptor beta chains drawn from one sample of a study of cytomegalovirus exposure and HLA in healthy donors. Sequencing was performed with immunoSEQ multiplex PCR; in TCRdb, only in-frame clones are kept and a portion is missing. The sample comprises about 140,000 clones, 75% to 85% of which are singletons, and approximately 2.8% rests with the top ten. The source material was PBMCs. These receptors all come from a female donor in good health and CMV-seronegative. The CDR3 runs from the conserved cysteine through the conserved F or W.

v_call cdr3_aa
TRBV9 CASSRGTADNQPQHF
TRBV7-2 CASSFRGRGFSYEQYF
TRBV9 CASSAETGYRETQYF
TRBV27 CASRTTVRGYTF
TRBV4-3 CASSQDLEDARPQHF
TRBV7-9 CASIGVSRERYEQYF
TRBV7-2 CASSLVPGDYGYTF
TRBV6-5 CASRYDIGLSEQYF
TRBV27 CASGRTPWANVLTF
TRBV27 CASSSNSGGADTQYF